The clone carrying this TCR beta chain was observed a few times. Antigen: not known. This specimen includes other DNA sequences encoding the same CDR3. Sequencing templates came from extracted RNA that was reverse transcribed into cDNA. The repertoire was sequenced with immunoSEQ multiplex PCR; TCRdb's copy has only in-frame clones and lacks some. The top ten clones hold 0.95% to 1.1% of a sample with some 190,000 clones, 60% of them seen once. Indicated treatment: oral pan-JAK inhibitor, 5-10 mg twice daily. From alopecia areata patients, lesional scalp punch biopsies and peripheral blood were collected. The sample originates from a study of CD8+ T cells in alopecia areata. Study overall: Severity was scored as percentage of affected scalp area in treated patients. Study outcomes and limitations: Affected lesional scalp, above all in alopecia totalis/universalis, was more clonal than normal scalp. Under tofacitinib, numerous expanded lesional clonotypes remained detectable in scalp and blood.

This CDR3 has 13 amino acids. CDR1 is SGDLS and CDR2 is YYNGEE in the germline V gene. The germline V and J ends were trimmed by 0 bases and 2 bases, with 4 bases remaining between them. Material: CD4+ T cells sorted from blood, obtained at week 24, from a patient treated with tofacitinib. The TCR was taken from a human donor with alopecia areata. The J gene is TRBJ2-3, the V gene TRBV9, with D hard to call. CDR3 amino acids: CASSVGDTDTQYF. The CDR3 region has the DNA TGTGCCAGCAGCGTAGGGGACACAGATACGCAGTATTTT. The variable domain in full, with the rest retrieved from reference TRBV9 and TRBJ2-3, is DSGVTQTPKHLITATGQRVTLRCSPRSGDLSVYWYQQSLDQGLQFLIQYYNGEERAKGNILERFSAQQFPDLHSELNLSSLELGDSALYFCASSVGDTDTQYFGPGTRLTVL.